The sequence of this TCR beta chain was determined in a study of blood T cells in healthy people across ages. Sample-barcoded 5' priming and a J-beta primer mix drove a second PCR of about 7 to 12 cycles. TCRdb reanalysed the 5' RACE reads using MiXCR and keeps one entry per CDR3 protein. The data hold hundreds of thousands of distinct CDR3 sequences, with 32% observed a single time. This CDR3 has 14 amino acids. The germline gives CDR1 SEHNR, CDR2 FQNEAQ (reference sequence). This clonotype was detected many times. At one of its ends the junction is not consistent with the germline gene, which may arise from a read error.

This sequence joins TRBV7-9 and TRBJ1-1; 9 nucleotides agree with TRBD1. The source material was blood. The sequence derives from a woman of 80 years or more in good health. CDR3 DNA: TGCGCCAGCAGCTTGGAGGGACAGGGAACTGAAGCTTTCTTT. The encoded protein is CASSLEGQGTEAFF. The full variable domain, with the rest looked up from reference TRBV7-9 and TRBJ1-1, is DTGVSQNPRHKITKRGQNVTFRCDPISEHNRLYWYRQTLGQGPEFLTYFQNEAQLEKSRLLSDRFSAERPKGSFSTLEIQRTEQGDSAMYLCASSLEGQGTEAFFGQGTRLTVV.